This T cell receptor beta chain was recorded in a study of blood T cells in healthy people across ages (dated by TCRdb to 2015 to 2017). Notes on the research overall: In model experiments, template switching captured roughly one uniquely barcoded TCR beta cDNA molecule for every two T cells. The donors were divided into four age groups: young (average around 17 years), middle-aged (about 40), aged (about 60) and long-lived (about 80). For two donors (one aged 18 to 30 and one aged 80 or older), the study analyzed two additional independent replicas of 1 million unique cDNA reads from the same blood draw. The study measured age-related changes in TCR beta repertoire diversity using deep sequencing normalized with unique cDNA molecular identifiers. Beyond this particular receptor, the publication reports: The long-lived group showed more naive CD4+ T cells, fewer expanded clones and increased TCR diversity than the aged group, suggesting age selection. Because profiling used bulk unsorted PBMCs, naive and antigen-experienced compartments could not be compared conclusively. There was a strong correlation between observed TCR beta diversity and the percentage of naive T cells measured by flow cytometry. The CMV infection status of donors was not known, potentially confounding age-related changes in expanded clonotypes. Observed TCR beta diversity per million T cells fell roughly linearly with age, and a significant reduction was already apparent by age approximately 40. Estimates of total diversity from one million sequenced T cells were regarded as lower bounds and underestimates.

Systemically healthy Caucasian individuals from Russia, approximately 39 in total and aged about 6 to 95 years, were included as donors. Approximately 10 milliliters of peripheral blood were collected from each donor into EDTA-treated Vacutainer tubes. Ficoll-Paque density-gradient centrifugation was used to isolate PBMCs, with at least 7 million per sample. Trizol reagent was used to extract total RNA from the PBMCs, yielding at least 5.5 micrograms per sample. The percentages of naive CD45RAhigh/CD27high T cells were determined by flow cytometry on a PBMC aliquot from every donor. The receptor library was made with 5' RACE. Sequenced using an Illumina HiSeq 2500. The second PCR ran for about 7 to 11 cycles and used a J-beta primer mix along with a sample-barcoded 5' primer. A unique molecular identifier was introduced onto each TCR beta cDNA molecule by a template-switch 5' adaptor carrying 12 random nucleotides. Each sample yielded at least 3 million CDR3-containing paired-end reads. First-strand cDNA was synthesized from all RNA with the Mint cDNA synthesis kit, primed by a TRBC-specific oligonucleotide. Following uracil-DNA glycosylase treatment, all cDNA underwent a first 18-cycle PCR with the universal primers M1SS and BC2_uni_R. The paper's data handling went like this. For normalization, 1 million high-quality reads, each with a distinct molecular identifier, were randomly selected from each sample. Instead of being binned into consensus sequences, reads with shared molecular identifiers were discarded. MiTCR, with a Q25 quality threshold and the strictest error-elimination algorithm, was used for CDR3 identification, clonotype clustering and error correction. A nonparametric unseen species model with Euler transformation was used to estimate lower-bound total TCR beta diversity. TCRdb reprocessing: public reads trimmed at Q25 with fastp, clones called with MiXCR, in-frame beta chains kept. A single entry per CDR3 protein holds the most common genes and DNA from its merged rows. These V and J calls originate from TCRdb's pipeline instead of the authors' own analysis. Counted in this sample were around 800,000 distinct CDR3 sequences; around a quarter of them appeared once. The ten biggest clones cover about 3% of the sample.

Taken from the germline V gene, the CDR1 and CDR2 loops are SGDLS and YYNGEE. V gives up 4 bases and J gives up 5 bases, and the segment between their germline ends measures 16 bases. From its cysteine to its phenylalanine, the CDR3 spans 15 amino acids. Of all the DNA, just the CDR3 is kept, 45 bases in frame from base 1. As for this clonotype: Its antigen is not yet known. No quality values exist for individual bases; no much larger clone is one base distant.

These data were also filed under a second study, of T cells of mothers and their children. The second study, in turn, reports: Nine systemically healthy Caucasian individuals served as donors, namely three mothers together with their six children. cDNA synthesis used all of the extracted RNA, with 1.5 ug of RNA in each 15 ul reaction. Sample barcodes and 2-4 random nucleotides were added via the M1S primer in the second PCR. Each mother yielded over 10 million TCR beta CDR3 reads and each child roughly 3.1 million reads. In both related and unrelated pairs, thymic selection shapes the output of TCR recombination in a similar way, with inherited differences having only a minor effect. Normalized repertoire overlap was always found to be slightly, but never significantly, higher in related mother-child pairs than in unrelated mother-child pairs. No persistent microchimeric T cell clones were detected, at a sensitivity of roughly 93 clones per million clonotypes. The study used deep NGS to compare TCR beta repertoires of mothers and children, seeking features distinguishing related mother-child pairs from unrelated individuals. Mothers averaged about 40 +/- 4 years of age and children averaged roughly 11 +/- 4 years. After adapter ligation with NEBNext reagents, the libraries were sequenced on Illumina HiSeq 2000 with 100+100 nt paired-end reads. To avoid cross-contamination, the mother libraries and the child libraries were prepared a month apart and sequenced in separate runs. Each donor had between about 500,000 and 2,100,000 distinct TCR beta clonotypes identified. Naive TCR beta clonotypes were estimated from low-frequency clonotypes matched to each donor's FACS-determined naive share, without sorting.

The sample was blood. The sequence joins TRBV9 to TRBJ2-4; D gene: possibly TRBD1, on 6 matching bases. The clonotype comes from a boy aged 5 to 17 in good health. CDR3 protein: CASSPRWDTQNIQYF. The DNA is as follows: TGTGCCAGCAGCCCACGGTGGGACACCCAAAACATTCAGTACTTC.